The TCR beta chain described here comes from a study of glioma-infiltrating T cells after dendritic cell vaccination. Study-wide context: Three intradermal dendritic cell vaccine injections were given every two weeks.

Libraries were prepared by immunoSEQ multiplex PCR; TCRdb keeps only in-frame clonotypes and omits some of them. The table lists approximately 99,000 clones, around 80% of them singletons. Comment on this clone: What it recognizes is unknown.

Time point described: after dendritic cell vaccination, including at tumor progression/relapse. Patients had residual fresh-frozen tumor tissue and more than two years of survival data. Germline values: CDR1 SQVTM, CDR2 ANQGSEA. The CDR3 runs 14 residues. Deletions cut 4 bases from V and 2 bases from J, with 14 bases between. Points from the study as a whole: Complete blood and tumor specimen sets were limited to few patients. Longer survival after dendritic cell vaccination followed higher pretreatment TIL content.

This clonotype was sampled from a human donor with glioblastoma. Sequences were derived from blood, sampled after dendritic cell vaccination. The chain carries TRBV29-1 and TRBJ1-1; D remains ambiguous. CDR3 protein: CSVVRRLRNTEAFF. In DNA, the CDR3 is TGCAGCGTTGTTCGTCGGTTACGAAACACTGAAGCTTTCTTT.